A single sample is the source of the 9 T cell receptor beta chains below, sequenced in a study of neurological immune-mediated disorders. TCRdb re-called the 5' RACE reads with MiXCR, one entry per CDR3 protein. The sample yields about 99,000 distinct CDR3 sequences, under 14% seen once. The time point is: longitudinal time-point 3. Sequencing was performed on PBMCs. The receptor set was obtained from a female donor with HTLV-1-associated myelopathy (HAM/TSP).

V usage is TRBV6-5 and J usage is TRBJ2-2, with TRBD2 matching over 9 bases. The germline V gene encodes CDR1 MNHEY and CDR2 SVGAGI. The CDR3 loop spans 14 amino acids. Trimming removed 6 bases from V and 5 bases from J; junction bases left unmatched: 4. CDR3 in DNA: TGTGCCAGCAGAACAGCGGGGGGAACCGGGGAGCTGTTTTTT. Amino acid sequence: CASRTAGGTGELFF.

This clonotype was recorded many times. CDR3 sequence: CSTSRWVGNSPLHF. CDR3 DNA: TGCAGTACCAGCAGGTGGGTGGGGAATTCACCCCTCCACTTT. The chain combines TRBV20-1 with TRBJ1-6; D gene uncertain. The V gene lost 8 bases and the J gene lost 7 bases, with 18 bases spanning the gap. This CDR3 contains 14 residues. Germline V gene sequence: CDR1 DFQATT, CDR2 SNEGSKA (reference sequence).

As for this clonotype: Given a much more abundant clone one base away, this may be a read error. V gene TRBV11-2 combines with J gene TRBJ1-1, with no clear D. This CDR3 spans 14 amino acids. Germline CDR1 SGHAT, CDR2 FQNNGV. CDR3 DNA sequence: TGTACCAGCAGCCCCGGGAGGATGAACACTGAAGCTTTCTTT. Amino acids: CTSSPGRMNTEAFF.

This chain links TRBV28 with TRBJ2-5; D is unclear. The CDR3 loop spans 16 amino acids. The germline V and J ends were trimmed by 3 bases and 5 bases, with 19 bases remaining between them. Germline V gene lookup returns CDR1 MDHEN and CDR2 SYDVKM. CDR3 DNA sequence: TGTGCCAGCAGTTTCGATTCATCAACGGGTATGGAGACCCAGTACTTC. Its protein product is CASSFDSSTGMETQYF.

This clonotype was seen many times. V and J are TRBV20-1 and TRBJ2-1; weak D call: TRBD2 (5 bases). Trimming removed 6 bases from V and 7 bases from J, with 13 bases in between. The CDR3 runs to 12 residues. Germline assignment: CDR1 DFQATT and CDR2 SNEGSKA (reference sequence). CDR3 loop: CSANAGINEQFF. CDR3 nucleotide sequence: TGCAGTGCAAACGCCGGGATAAATGAGCAGTTCTTC.

This clonotype was counted ten times or more. The V and J genes are TRBV3-1 and TRBJ2-2, with TRBD1 matching over 7 bases. The J segment lost 5 bases and the V segment lost 7 bases, leaving 7 bases of the junction unmatched. The germline gives CDR1 LGHDT, CDR2 YNNKEL (reference sequence). The CDR3 sequence is 14 residues long. Here the CDR3 reads CASNPDRVTGELFF. For the CDR3, the DNA is TGTGCCAGCAACCCTGACAGGGTTACCGGGGAGCTGTTTTTT.

This clonotype appeared many times. The V call is TRBV5-5, the J call TRBJ2-7; 9 bases agree with TRBD1. V lost 4 bases, J lost 2 bases, and 4 bases stayed unmatched. Germline V gene lookup returns CDR1 SGHKS and CDR2 YYEKEE (reference sequence). CDR3 length: 14 residues. DNA of the CDR3: TGTGCCAGCAGCCGGGGACAGGGTGCCTACGAGCAGTACTTC. Its translation: CASSRGQGAYEQYF.

About this clonotype itself: The germline gene is not matched at one end of the junction; a read error may be the cause. CDR3 DNA: TGTGTCAGCGGGCCTGGACATGGGTTTGAGGAGCAGTACTTC. Translation gives CVSGPGHGFEEQYF. The chain joins TRBV28 to TRBJ2-7, with D possibly matching TRBD2 (6 bases). This CDR3 has 14 residues. The germline CDR1 and CDR2 sequences are MDHEN and SYDVKM. Drawing the rest from reference TRBV28 and TRBJ2-7, the complete variable domain is DVKVTQSSRYLVKRTGEKVFLECVQDMDHENMFWYRQDPGLGLRLIYFSYDVKMKEKGDIPEGYSVSREKKERFSLILESASTNQTSMYLCVSGPGHGFEEQYFGPGTRLTVT.

At least ten counts were recorded for this clonotype. This chain connects TRBV11-3 to TRBJ2-3; the match to TRBD2 covers 12 bases. Looked up from germline, CDR1 is SGHNT and CDR2 is YENEEA. The CDR3 is 18 residues long. V dropped 2 bases and J dropped 4; count of bases not matched to a gene: 10. The CDR3 reads CASSLPKGLAGSADTQYF. The CDR3 DNA follows: TGTGCCAGCAGCTTACCAAAGGGACTAGCGGGTTCTGCAGATACGCAGTATTTT.